This TCR beta chain was retrieved from a study of cytomegalovirus exposure and HLA in healthy donors. General study results and limits: An Asian-associated ancestry cluster reportedly showed fewer N-insertions than the roughly 670-donor mean in a later analysis.

Amplification used 60 Vbeta primers and 13 Jbeta primers. TCRdb keeps only in-frame clones here, not all; method: immunoSEQ multiplex PCR. This table holds some 39,000 clones. To note about this clone: Its antigen is not identified.

Sequencing was carried out using PBMCs. This clonotype originated in a woman in her 30s in good health and CMV-seropositive.

The CDR3 bases are TGTGCCAGTAGTTCAGGGTGGTCCTATAATTCACCCCTCCACTTT. Translated: CASSSGWSYNSPLHF. The chain couples TRBV19 to TRBJ1-6, with D possibly being TRBD1 (5 bases). Germline loops: CDR1 LNHDA, CDR2 SQIVND (reference sequence). Trimming took 5 bases from V and 1 from J, leaving 9 bases between them. The CDR3 has 15 amino acids.